The 23 T cell receptor beta chains below all came from one sample that was sequenced in a study of cytomegalovirus exposure and HLA in healthy donors. This PCR relied on a set of 60 Vbeta primers and 13 Jbeta primers. Method: immunoSEQ multiplex PCR; TCRdb's copy keeps in-frame clones and lacks some. The table has 90,000 to 100,000 clones, around 77% seen once. The sample comprised PBMCs. Source of these receptors: an older woman in good health and CMV-seropositive.

This clone was counted a single time. This chain joins TRBV4-1 and TRBJ2-3; weak D call: TRBD1 (8 bases). The V gene's germline CDR1 is MGHRA and CDR2 YSYEKL. The CDR3 is 16 residues long. Deletions cut 1 base from V and 1 base from J, with 12 bases between. DNA for the CDR3: TGCGCCAGCAGCCAAGGGACAGGGAGGGGCACAGATACGCAGTATTTT. As protein: CASSQGTGRGTDTQYF.

The rearrangement links TRBV5-1 to TRBJ2-3, with 8 bases fitting TRBD2. The V gene end was trimmed by 2 bases and the J gene end by 5 bases; junction bases not matched to a gene: 7. This CDR3 is 15 amino acids long. Per the germline V gene, CDR1 is SGHRS and CDR2 is YFSETQ. CDR3 amino acids: CASSLRGGSVDTQYF. In DNA form, the CDR3 reads TGCGCCAGCAGCTTACGGGGGGGATCGGTAGATACGCAGTATTTT.

About this clone itself: The same CDR3 arises from other DNA sequences in this sample as well. The rearrangement links TRBV28 to TRBJ1-1; D call uncertain. This CDR3 has 11 residues. Looked up from germline, CDR1 is MDHEN and CDR2 is SYDVKM. The V and J ends lost 6 bases and 4 bases respectively, with 6 bases between them. CDR3 bases: TGTGCCAGCAGCTTTCTCACTGAAGCTTTCTTT. Encoded protein: CASSFLTEAFF.

The chain uses TRBV6-4 and TRBJ2-1; 9 bases align to TRBD2. V dropped 0 bases and J dropped 6; count of bases not matched to a gene: 0. Germline CDR1 and CDR2: MRHNA and SNTAGT. The CDR3 sequence is 14 residues long. This CDR3 is CASSDSTSGNEQFF. The CDR3 nucleotides are TGTGCCAGCAGTGACTCGACTAGCGGCAATGAGCAGTTCTTC.

This chain connects TRBV5-6 to TRBJ2-1, with 11 bases matching TRBD2. Germline lookup yields CDR1 SGHDT and CDR2 YYEEEE. Germline trimming cut 2 bases from V and 4 bases from J; bases unmatched to any gene: 5. This CDR3 spans 16 amino acids. The CDR3 DNA follows: TGTGCCAGCAGCTTTTTAGCGGGAGGGAAATACAATGAGCAGTTCTTC. Translating gives CASSFLAGGKYNEQFF.

This chain connects TRBV7-9 to TRBJ1-5, with TRBD1 matching over 8 bases. V lost 6 bases to trimming and J lost 4 bases; unmatched junction nucleotides: 8. The CDR3 loop spans 15 amino acids. Looked up from germline, CDR1 is SEHNR and CDR2 is FQNEAQ (reference sequence). The CDR3 loop is CASSRDRGKNQPQHF. CDR3 sequence (DNA): TGTGCCAGCAGTAGAGACAGGGGTAAAAATCAGCCCCAGCATTTT.

This chain links TRBV5-4 with TRBJ1-6; D not resolved. Per the germline V gene, CDR1 is SGHNT and CDR2 is YYREEE (reference sequence). With 1 base removed from V and 7 bases from J, the gap between germline ends came to 12 bases. This CDR3 region has 15 residues. The CDR3 region is CASSLFQVQNSPLHF. Here the CDR3 DNA reads TGTGCCAGCAGCTTGTTCCAGGTACAGAATTCACCCCTCCACTTT.

The rearrangement links TRBV5-6 to TRBJ2-2; 8 nucleotides match TRBD2. Losses at the gene ends were 4 bases for V and 6 bases for J; bases not matched to a gene: 17. This CDR3 region has 18 residues. CDR1 is SGHDT and CDR2 is YYEEEE in the germline V gene. CDR3 nucleotide sequence: TGTGCCAGCAGCAGCTTGTCCCAGCGGGAGTTAGCTGCCGGGGAGCTGTTTTTT. This gives the protein CASSSLSQRELAAGELFF.

This clone was counted once. The CDR3 loop is CASSTGTGENQPQHF. The CDR3 region has the DNA TGTGCCAGCAGCACCGGGACAGGGGAAAATCAGCCCCAGCATTTT. The chain joins TRBV5-4 to TRBJ1-5; 10 nucleotides line up with TRBD1. This CDR3 is built from 15 residues. Trimming at V came to 4 bases and at J to 4 bases, leaving 5 bases not matched to a gene. CDR1 and CDR2 (germline): SGHNT, YYREEE (reference sequence).

V usage is TRBV7-3 and J usage is TRBJ2-6; possibly TRBD2 for D (6 bases). Germline values: CDR1 SGHTA, CDR2 FQGTGA. The ends were cut back, 6 bases at V and 9 bases at J, with 18 bases in the middle. The CDR3 has 15 residues. CDR3 nucleotides: TGTGCCAGCAGTTCCTCCCCTTTGCGGGGCAACGTCCTGACTTTC. Translation gives CASSSSPLRGNVLTF. Full variable domain (rest looked up from reference TRBV7-3 and TRBJ2-6): GAGVSQTPSNKVTEKGKYVELRCDPISGHTALYWYRQSLGQGPEFLIYFQGTGAADDSGLPNDRFFAVRPEGSVSTLKIQRTERGDSAVYLCASSSSPLRGNVLTFGAGSRLTVL.

This clone was detected a few times. The V call is TRBV4-2, the J call TRBJ1-3; 7 bases line up with TRBD1. V lost 5 bases and J lost 1; bases outside the gene matches: 5. Germline V lookup: CDR1 LGHNA, CDR2 YNFKEQ. The CDR3 is made up of 15 amino acids. The CDR3 reads CASSADRASGNTIYF. The CDR3 DNA follows: TGTGCCAGCAGCGCAGACAGGGCTTCTGGAAACACCATATATTTT.

The V call is TRBV30, the J call TRBJ2-5; D remains ambiguous. The CDR3 runs 11 residues. Germline V gene sequence: CDR1 GTSNPN, CDR2 SVGIG (reference sequence). The V and J ends lost 2 bases and 2 bases respectively, with 3 bases between them. The CDR3 sequence is CAWSLQETQYF. As DNA, the CDR3 is TGTGCCTGGAGTCTACAAGAGACCCAGTACTTC.

The chain employs TRBV6-5 and TRBJ1-3; possible D gene TRBD1, 5 bases. The CDR3 totals 14 residues. Germline-derived CDR1 and CDR2 are MNHEY and SVGAGI. The V end lost 2 bases, the J end lost 0 bases, and 5 bases lay between the germline ends. CDR3 in amino acids: CASSYTGSGNTIYF. CDR3 DNA sequence: TGTGCCAGCAGTTACACAGGCTCTGGAAACACCATATATTTT.

The chain links TRBV29-1 to TRBJ1-1, with a possible D match to TRBD1 (5 bases). V dropped 5 bases and J dropped 4 bases, with 11 bases sitting between them. CDR3 size: 12 residues. Germline V gene lookup returns CDR1 SQVTM and CDR2 ANQGSEA. The CDR3 reads CSVLRGGTEAFF. The CDR3 DNA sequence: TGCAGCGTTTTAAGGGGCGGCACTGAAGCTTTCTTT. The entire variable domain, with the rest obtained from reference TRBV29-1 and TRBJ1-1, is as follows: SAVISQKPSRDICQRGTSLTIQCQVDSQVTMMFWYRQQPGQSLTLIATANQGSEATYESGFVIDKFPISRPNLTFSTLTVSNMSPEDSSIYLCSVLRGGTEAFFGQGTRLTVV.

V is TRBV4-1 and J is TRBJ1-5; TRBD1 aligns across 7 bases. CDR1 and CDR2 from the germline V gene are MGHRA and YSYEKL. Trimming took 4 bases from V and 3 from J; bases not matched to a gene: 6. The CDR3 length is 15 residues. The CDR3 loop reads CASSRRQGFNQPQHF. CDR3 in DNA: TGCGCCAGCAGCCGTAGACAGGGATTCAATCAGCCCCAGCATTTT.

The J gene is TRBJ1-2, the V gene TRBV6-6, with D possibly TRBD1 on 5 matching bases. CDR3 length equals 11 residues. Germline values: CDR1 MNHNY, CDR2 SVGAGI (reference sequence). The germline V and J ends were trimmed by 8 bases and 8 bases, with 12 bases remaining between them. CDR3 nucleotide sequence: TGTGCCAGCTGGGGGGGTAAGGGCTACACCTTC. It encodes CASWGGKGYTF.

In DNA, the CDR3 is TGTGCCATCAGCTCCGACGTTCGGGATGGCTACACCTTC. It encodes CAISSDVRDGYTF. This chain links TRBV10-3 with TRBJ1-2; no definite D call. V lost 6 bases and J 6 bases, leaving 14 bases between the germline ends. The CDR3 totals 13 residues. Germline V gene sequence: CDR1 ENHRY, CDR2 SYGVKD.

The J gene is TRBJ2-7, the V gene TRBV19; 8 bases are shared with TRBD1. The V gene's germline CDR1 is LNHDA and CDR2 SQIVND (reference sequence). The CDR3 sequence is 14 residues long. Trimming removed 2 bases from V and 7 bases from J; junction bases left unmatched: 7. The CDR3 here is CASSISGRGLEQYF. Here the CDR3 DNA reads TGTGCCAGTAGTATATCCGGCAGGGGGCTTGAGCAGTACTTC.

The chain joins TRBV11-2 to TRBJ1-1, with a weak D call TRBD1 (5 bases). The CDR3 loop spans 14 amino acids. The V and J ends lost 1 base and 7 bases respectively, with 13 bases between them. Germline-derived CDR1 and CDR2 are SGHAT and FQNNGV. As DNA, the CDR3 is TGTGCCAGCAGCTTAGGGCGCTGGGGCGGTGAAGCTTTCTTT. Its translation is CASSLGRWGGEAFF.

This chain connects TRBV25-1 to TRBJ2-7, with D hard to call. The V and J ends lost 2 bases and 0 bases respectively, with 14 bases between them. CDR1 and CDR2 (germline): MGHDK, SYGVNS. The CDR3 length is 16 residues. CDR3 nucleotide sequence: TGTGCCAGCAGTGAAACCCTTACTCGTTACTCCTACGAGCAGTACTTC. This gives the protein CASSETLTRYSYEQYF.

The sample holds one count of this clone. The V and J genes are TRBV28 and TRBJ2-2; perhaps TRBD2 as D (7 bases). Germline V gives CDR1 MDHEN, CDR2 SYDVKM. The CDR3 spans 14 residues. V lost 9 bases, J lost 4 bases, and 15 bases lay in between. The CDR3 bases are TGTGCCAGTGGTCGGGGGGCAAGCACCGGGGAGCTGTTTTTT. Translation gives CASGRGASTGELFF.

This clone was recorded once. The chain combines TRBV11-2 with TRBJ2-3; D is unclear. This CDR3 is 14 amino acids long. The V end was cut by 4 bases, the J end by 0 bases, with 8 bases between. Germline V gene sequence: CDR1 SGHAT, CDR2 FQNNGV. CDR3 residues: CASSSWASTDTQYF. The CDR3 region has the DNA TGTGCCAGCAGCTCGTGGGCGAGCACAGATACGCAGTATTTT.

The V gene is TRBV18, the J gene TRBJ2-3; D might be TRBD2 (6 bases). Germline V CDR1 and CDR2: KGHSH, LQKENI. Trimming pared 5 bases from V and 2 bases from J, leaving 20 bases between. The CDR3 length is 17 residues. CDR3 region: CASSLAELKVHTDTQYF. The CDR3, as DNA: TGTGCCAGCTCATTAGCGGAGCTTAAGGTCCACACAGATACGCAGTATTTT.